These T cell receptor beta chains were read from a single sample in a study of post-analysis software for immune sequencing data. MiXCR was run by TCRdb on the PCR reads, yielding one entry per CDR3 protein. The repertoire holds fewer than 600,000 distinct CDR3 sequences, with roughly 45% as singletons. What was sequenced was blood. The source of these receptors is a girl between 5 and 17 years old with multiple sclerosis. Both conserved end residues are part of each CDR3. D genes are given only for firm matches. Size is stated for part of the rows, as once, few or many counts, or as a class when the clone is expanded.

j_call v_call d_call clone_size cdr3_nt cdr3_aa
TRBJ1-2 TRBV6-5 - - TGTGCCAGCAGGTCTCTCGGGGGAGATACCTATGGCTACACCTTC CASRSLGGDTYGYTF
TRBJ2-7 TRBV7-2 TRBD1 - TGTGCCAGCAGCTTACCCGGGACAGGGCTTCACGAGCAGTACTTC CASSLPGTGLHEQYF
TRBJ1-2 TRBV7-8 - - TGTGCCAGCAGCTTCACCCGGGGGGGCGATGGATGGTATGGCTACACCTTC CASSFTRGGDGWYGYTF
TRBJ2-7 TRBV9 - few TGTGCCAGCAGCGTAGACGGGAGCTCCTACGAGCAGTACTTC CASSVDGSSYEQYF
TRBJ2-1 TRBV10-3 TRBD1 - TGTGCCAGTGACCGCGGGACAGGGGATGAGCAGTTCTTC CASDRGTGDEQFF
TRBJ2-7 TRBV14 - few TGTGCCAGCAGCCAAGAGCCCGAGGACGAGCAGTACTTC CASSQEPEDEQYF
TRBJ2-7 TRBV14 TRBD2 - TGTGCCAGCAGCCAAGGACGCGGGAGTACCTACGAGCAGTACTTC CASSQGRGSTYEQYF
TRBJ2-7 TRBV6-5 - few TGTGCCGTAAGGAGGTCGGGTTCCCCCTACGAGCAGTACTTC CAVRRSGSPYEQYF
TRBJ2-5 TRBV28 - - TGTGCCAGCAGTAGCCCGGGGACAATCGCAGAGACCCAGTACTTC CASSSPGTIAETQYF
TRBJ2-3 TRBV6-5 - - TGTGCCAGCAGTTACTCGACCGGGTTTACAGATACGCAGTATTTT CASSYSTGFTDTQYF
TRBJ2-1 TRBV5-1 TRBD1 - TGCGCCAGCAGCGTGGGACAGGGAGGGGATGAGCAGTTCTTC CASSVGQGGDEQFF
TRBJ2-7 TRBV4-2 TRBD2 once TGTGCCAGCAGCCAAGTGGTTAGCGGGAACCCCTACGAGCAGTACTTC CASSQVVSGNPYEQYF
TRBJ2-6 TRBV28 TRBD1 - TGTGCCAGCAGCCCGGGACAGCTAAGCTCTGGGGCCAACGTCCTGACTTTC CASSPGQLSSGANVLTF
TRBJ1-1 TRBV7-2 TRBD1 once TGTGCCAGCAGCTCCCGGGACAGGGAGGCTTTCTTT CASSSRDREAFF
TRBJ2-1 TRBV5-1 - - TGCGCCAGCAAGCCAACCTCGATCGATGAGCAGTTCTTC CASKPTSIDEQFF
TRBJ2-7 TRBV4-1 - - TGCGCCAGCAGCCAGGCGGCGATGGGCTACGAGCAGTACTTC CASSQAAMGYEQYF
TRBJ2-7 TRBV20-1 - - TGCAGTGCTAGAATGGCTAGCACTCTGCAGTACTTC CSARMASTLQYF
TRBJ2-5 TRBV29-1 - few TGCAGCGTTTTAAAGACCCAGTACTTC CSVLKTQYF
TRBJ2-3 TRBV5-1 - few TGCGCCAGCAGCCCCCTTTCGGAATTAGGCACAGATACGCAGTATTTT CASSPLSELGTDTQYF
TRBJ2-5 TRBV7-8 - few TGTGCCAGCAGCTTAGCGGTACGGGCAGGGAAGAAAGAGACCCAGTACTTC CASSLAVRAGKKETQYF
TRBJ2-1 TRBV12-3/TRBV12-4 - - TGTGCCAGCAGCGCTCGACAGGGACTACTCATTTACAATGATCAGTTCTTC CASSARQGLLIYNDQFF
TRBJ2-1 TRBV20-1 TRBD2 - TGCAGTGCCCTACTAGCGGGAGTAGGTGAGCAGTTCTTC CSALLAGVGEQFF
TRBJ2-3 TRBV7-3 - - TGTGCCAGCAGCTTATGGGGGACTTCGTACACAGATACGCAGTATTTT CASSLWGTSYTDTQYF
TRBJ2-1 TRBV6-5 TRBD2 - TGTGCCAGCAGTTACGCGGCCCGCCCCGGGAGGAATGAGCAGTTCTTC CASSYAARPGRNEQFF
TRBJ2-3 TRBV7-3 TRBD2 - TGTGCCAGCAGCTTAAACCTTGGACTAGCGGGAGAGGCTAGCACAGATGCGCAGTATTTT CASSLNLGLAGEASTDAQYF
TRBJ1-2 TRBV29-1 TRBD1 - TGCAGCGTAAGAGACAGGGATTATGGCTACACCTTC CSVRDRDYGYTF
TRBJ2-5 TRBV27 - - TGTGCCAGCAGTTTACTTGCGTCGGTAGGGACCCAGTACTTC CASSLLASVGTQYF
TRBJ2-4 TRBV2 - - TGTGCCAGCAGTGAAGCCGGTATAGCCAAAAACATTCAGTACTTC CASSEAGIAKNIQYF
TRBJ2-7 TRBV6-1 - - TGTGCCAGCAGTGAAGCCCCCGATGAGGAGCAGTACTTC CASSEAPDEEQYF
TRBJ2-1 TRBV12-3/TRBV12-4 TRBD2 - TGTGCCAGCAGACGACTAGCGGGAGGGTACAATGAGCAGTTCTTC CASRRLAGGYNEQFF
TRBJ1-5 TRBV28 TRBD1 few TGTGCCAGCAGCCCCCCGGGACAGGGGGTCATAGGCAATCAGCCCCAGCATTTT CASSPPGQGVIGNQPQHF
TRBJ2-1 TRBV29-1 TRBD1 few TGCAGCGTGGCAGGGACAGAGTACAATGAGCAGTTCTTC CSVAGTEYNEQFF
TRBJ2-7 TRBV20-1 TRBD2 many TGCAGTACCGGGACTAGCGGGAATGACGAGCAGTACTTC CSTGTSGNDEQYF
TRBJ2-1 TRBV20-1 - - TGCAGTGCCGAGTCGGACTCGAATTCTTATGAGCAGTTCTTC CSAESDSNSYEQFF
TRBJ2-1 TRBV20-1 TRBD1 - TGCAGCGCGATAACCGGGACAGGGGGCAATGAGCAGTTCTTC CSAITGTGGNEQFF
TRBJ2-7 TRBV20-1 TRBD2 - TGCAGTGCCACACCGGGACTAGCGAGCTACGAGCAGTACTTC CSATPGLASYEQYF
TRBJ2-3 TRBV28 TRBD2 - TGTGCCAGCAGTTTATTGAGCGGGAGCACAGATACGCGGTATTTT CASSLLSGSTDTRYF
TRBJ2-4 TRBV5-1 - many TGCGCCAGCAGCTTGGTGGACTCTACAAACATTCAGTACTTC CASSLVDSTNIQYF
TRBJ2-5 TRBV5-1 - once TGCGCCAGCAGCGTATGGCCGACCGGGACACAAGGTTCTTACCAAGAGACCCAGTACTTC CASSVWPTGTQGSYQETQYF
TRBJ2-4 TRBV6-1 - few TGTGCCAGCAGTGAATCAGCCTCTATAGCCAAAAACATTCAGTACTTC CASSESASIAKNIQYF
TRBJ2-1 TRBV5-1 - - TGCGCCAGCAGCCTGACTGTATCCTACGATGAGCAGTTCTTC CASSLTVSYDEQFF
TRBJ1-6 TRBV20-1 - few TGCAGTGCTAGAGATCGTAGTAGTGGTTCACCCCTCCACTTT CSARDRSSGSPLHF
TRBJ2-1 TRBV29-1 - few TGCAGCGGGGCGACAGCGCCCTTCTACAATGAGCAGTTCTTC CSGATAPFYNEQFF
TRBJ2-2 TRBV28 TRBD1 - TGTGCCAGCAGTTCAGGGGGCTTGAACACCGGGGAGCTGTTTTTT CASSSGGLNTGELFF
TRBJ1-6 TRBV5-1 TRBD1 once TGCGCCAGCAGCTCACAGGGGGCACCCAATTCACCCCTCCACTTT CASSSQGAPNSPLHF
TRBJ2-7 TRBV20-1 TRBD2 - TGCAGTGCCCGTGGTAAGCTAGCGGACCGTCACTCCTACGAGCAGTACTTC CSARGKLADRHSYEQYF
TRBJ2-7 TRBV5-1 TRBD1 - TGCGCCAGCAGCCCTATTGACAGGGTCTACGAGCAGTACTTC CASSPIDRVYEQYF
TRBJ2-6 TRBV5-1 - few TGCGCCAGCAGCTCCACGGGACGGTACTCTGGAGCCAACGTCCTGACTTTC CASSSTGRYSGANVLTF
TRBJ2-5 TRBV20-1 - few TGCAGTGCTTCCCGCCGGGACCACGATGAGACCCAGTACTTC CSASRRDHDETQYF
TRBJ1-5 TRBV20-1 - - TGCAGTGGGCGACTGGGGGAAAATCAGCCCCAGCATTTT CSGRLGENQPQHF